This TCR beta chain was captured in a study of identifying expanded T cells in peripheral blood (dated by TCRdb to 2018 to 2020). Context from the whole study: Separate aliquots of the same genomic DNA pool were sequenced to produce technical replicates, and four replicates were compared in pairs.

The paper's findings and limits, for the study overall: The authors expected that biological variance in healthy repertoires might rise further over much longer intervals, such as months to years. The binomial model flagged approximately 1.3 differentially abundant clones between technical replicates but 15 to 17 over around 2 weeks and around 20 over about four weeks. Across all healthy donors, variance in clone template counts between approximately 2-week samples was found to increase significantly with total template count. The beta-binomial model significantly reduced the number of clones called differentially abundant and the false-positive rate across all healthy-donor time intervals.

During the collection period, no immune events, such as infections, were documented for the healthy donors. To calibrate time-dependent variance in a beta-binomial model of T-cell clone differential abundance, blood repertoires from healthy donors were used as a training cohort. The training cohort comprised 10 or so healthy donors, 3 female and 7 male. On average the donors were around 39 years old, and their ages spanned about 25 to 64 years. Obtained from a commercial supplier, whole blood was collected from each healthy donor at three time points set around two weeks apart. Genomic DNA was extracted from unsorted whole blood for immunosequencing. A remark on this clone: Its antigen is unknown. No quality values exist for individual bases; no much larger clone is one base distant.

Reading the germline V gene gives CDR1 SGHRS and CDR2 YFSETQ. Spanning cysteine to phenylalanine, the CDR3 consists of 18 amino acids. CDR3 DNA is the only sequence kept; it has 54 bases, read in frame from the first base. V and J are trimmed by 0 bases and 2 bases, and the gene matches miss 10 bases of the junction. The immunoSEQ Assay, which uses bias-controlled multiplex PCR amplification of genomic DNA, was used to profile TCRbeta CDR3 regions. The study's own analysis went as follows. The absolute abundance of each unique TCRbeta CDR3 region was quantified after sequences were collapsed and filtered. Differential abundance was tested with a binomial (Fisher-equivalent) model and with a beta-binomial model adding time-dependent variance fitted from healthy donors. Clones with fewer than 5 combined templates were removed, and differential abundance was called for clones with a Benjamini-Hochberg FDR below 0.01. The form v = (b*log(k)+a)^2 was used to model beta-binomial variance as a function of total template count across the two samples. Drawn from immuneACCESS, this table holds only the in-frame rearrangements with V and J called that TCRdb kept. Clones are partly lost; checked studies trace under half to an unresolved V gene and leave the rest unexplained. V and J calls and clone size come straight from that table; D and trimming were deduced from the DNA. Counted in this sample were about 110,000 clones; less than 90% of them appeared once. Jointly, the top ten make up just under 8.5% of the sample.

This sequence was found in a person between 18 and 75 years old in good health. The rearrangement joined TRBV5-1 to TRBJ2-3; the junction holds 9 bases that match TRBD1. Input material: blood. The CDR3 protein: CASSLVYGQGTDTDTQYF. In nucleotide form, the sequence is TGCGCCAGCAGCTTGGTTTATGGACAGGGGACCGACACAGATACGCAGTATTTT.